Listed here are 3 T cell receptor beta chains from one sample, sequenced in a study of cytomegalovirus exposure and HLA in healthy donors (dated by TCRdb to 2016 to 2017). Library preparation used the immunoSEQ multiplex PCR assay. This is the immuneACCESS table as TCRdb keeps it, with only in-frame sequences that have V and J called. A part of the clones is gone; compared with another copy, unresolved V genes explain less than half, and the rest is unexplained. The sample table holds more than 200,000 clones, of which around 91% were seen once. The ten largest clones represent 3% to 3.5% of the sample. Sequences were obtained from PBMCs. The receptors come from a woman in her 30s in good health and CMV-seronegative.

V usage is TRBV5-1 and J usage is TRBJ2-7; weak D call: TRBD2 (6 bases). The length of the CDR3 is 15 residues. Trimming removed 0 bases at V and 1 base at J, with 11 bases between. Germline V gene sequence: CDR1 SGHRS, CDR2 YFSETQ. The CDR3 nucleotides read TGCGCCAGCAGCTTGGTAGGTAGCGGTTCCTACGAGCAGTACTTC. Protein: CASSLVGSGSYEQYF.

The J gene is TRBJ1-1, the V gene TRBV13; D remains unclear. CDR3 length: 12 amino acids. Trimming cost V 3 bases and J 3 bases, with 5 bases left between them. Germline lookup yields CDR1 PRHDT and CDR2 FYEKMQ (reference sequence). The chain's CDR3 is CASSFTDTEAFF. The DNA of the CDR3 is TGTGCCAGCAGCTTCACAGACACTGAAGCTTTCTTT. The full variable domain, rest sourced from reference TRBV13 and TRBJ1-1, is AAGVIQSPRHLIKEKRETATLKCYPIPRHDTVYWYQQGPGQDPQFLISFYEKMQSDKGSIPDRFSAQQFSDYHSELNMSSLELGDSALYFCASSFTDTEAFFGQGTRLTVV.

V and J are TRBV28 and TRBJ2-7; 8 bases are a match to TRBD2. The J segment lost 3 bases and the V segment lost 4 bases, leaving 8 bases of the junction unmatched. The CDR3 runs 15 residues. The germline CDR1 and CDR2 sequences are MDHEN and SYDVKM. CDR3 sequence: CASSSVRGGSYEQYF. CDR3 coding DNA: TGTGCCAGCAGTTCCGTCCGGGGGGGCAGCTACGAGCAGTACTTC.